This TCR beta chain was captured by sequencing in a study of cytomegalovirus exposure and HLA in healthy donors. The study's findings and limits: For most TCR beta V segments, an earlier analysis put the productive rate at about 87% or about 30% of the time.

The CDR3 has 14 residues. Germline CDR1 is SEHNR and CDR2 is FQNEAQ (reference sequence). The junction had 3 bases not matched to a gene; V was cut back by 3 bases and J by 5 bases. Concerning this clone itself: Its antigen is not identified.

Healthy donors of bone marrow made up the group. The PCR contained 60 Vbeta and 13 Jbeta primers. Generated by immunoSEQ multiplex PCR, the TCRdb table keeps only in-frame clones and is missing some. The sample's table shows tens of thousands of clones. The sample comprised PBMCs. The TCR was taken from a woman aged 55-69 years in good health and CMV-seronegative. The gene calls are TRBV7-9 and TRBJ2-5, with TRBD2 identical over 10 bases. The CDR3 DNA reads TGTGCCAGCAGCTTGGAGACTAGCGGGGAGACCCAGTACTTC. This gives the protein CASSLETSGETQYF.